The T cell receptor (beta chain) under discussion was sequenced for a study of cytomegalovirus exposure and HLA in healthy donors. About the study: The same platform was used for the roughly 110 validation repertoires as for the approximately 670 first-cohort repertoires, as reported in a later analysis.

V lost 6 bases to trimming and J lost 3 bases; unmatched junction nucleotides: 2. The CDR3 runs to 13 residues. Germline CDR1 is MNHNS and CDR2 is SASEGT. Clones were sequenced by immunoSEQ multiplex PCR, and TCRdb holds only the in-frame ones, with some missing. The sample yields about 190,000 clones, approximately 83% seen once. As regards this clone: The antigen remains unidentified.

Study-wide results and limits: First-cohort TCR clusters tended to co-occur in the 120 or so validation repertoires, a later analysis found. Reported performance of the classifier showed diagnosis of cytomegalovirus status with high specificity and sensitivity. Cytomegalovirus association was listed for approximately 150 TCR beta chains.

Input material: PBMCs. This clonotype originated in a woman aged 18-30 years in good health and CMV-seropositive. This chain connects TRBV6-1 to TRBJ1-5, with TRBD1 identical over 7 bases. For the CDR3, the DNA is TGTGCCAGCAGCGGGACAGACAATCAGCCCCAGCATTTT. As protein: CASSGTDNQPQHF.